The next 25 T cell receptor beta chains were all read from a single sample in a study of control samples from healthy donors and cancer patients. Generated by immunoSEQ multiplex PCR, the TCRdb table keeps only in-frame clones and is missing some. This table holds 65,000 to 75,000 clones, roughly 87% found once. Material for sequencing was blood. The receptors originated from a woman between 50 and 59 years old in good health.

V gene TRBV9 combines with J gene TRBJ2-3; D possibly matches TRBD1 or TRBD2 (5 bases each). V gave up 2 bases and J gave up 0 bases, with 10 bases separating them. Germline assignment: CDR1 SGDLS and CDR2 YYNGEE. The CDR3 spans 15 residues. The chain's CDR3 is CASSVGTSSTDTQYF. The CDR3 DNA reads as TGTGCCAGCAGCGTGGGGACGTCTAGCACAGATACGCAGTATTTT.

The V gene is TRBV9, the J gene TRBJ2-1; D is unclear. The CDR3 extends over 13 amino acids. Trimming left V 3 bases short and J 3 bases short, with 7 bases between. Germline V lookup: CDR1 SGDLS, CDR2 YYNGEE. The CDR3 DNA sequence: TGTGCCAGCAGCGGGAGTCTCTACAATGAGCAGTTCTTC. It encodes CASSGSLYNEQFF.

The CDR3 is CATSDLRPGQGTDTQYF. CDR3 sequence (DNA): TGTGCCACCAGTGATTTGAGGCCGGGACAGGGGACAGATACGCAGTATTTT. This rearrangement joins TRBV24-1 to TRBJ2-3; 10 bases line up with TRBD1. Trimming removed 0 bases from V and 3 bases from J; junction bases left unmatched: 5. This CDR3 has 17 residues. CDR1 KGHDR and CDR2 SFDVKD come from the germline V gene.

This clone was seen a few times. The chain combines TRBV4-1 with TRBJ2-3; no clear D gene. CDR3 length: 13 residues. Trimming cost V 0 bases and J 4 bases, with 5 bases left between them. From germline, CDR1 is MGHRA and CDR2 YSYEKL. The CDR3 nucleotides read TGCGCCAGCAGCCAAGATCTGCCAGATACGCAGTATTTT. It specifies CASSQDLPDTQYF.

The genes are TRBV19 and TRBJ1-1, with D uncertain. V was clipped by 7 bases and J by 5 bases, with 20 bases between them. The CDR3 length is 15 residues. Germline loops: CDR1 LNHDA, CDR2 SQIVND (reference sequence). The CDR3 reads CASKGLLDVRTEAFF. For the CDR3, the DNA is TGTGCCAGTAAGGGTTTATTGGATGTTCGGACTGAAGCTTTCTTT.

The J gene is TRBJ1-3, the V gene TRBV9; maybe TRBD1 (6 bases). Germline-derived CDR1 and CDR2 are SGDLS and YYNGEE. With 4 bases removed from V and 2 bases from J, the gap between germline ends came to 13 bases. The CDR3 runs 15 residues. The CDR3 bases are TGTGCCAGCAGCACTAGTTACAGGGCTGGAAACACCATATATTTT. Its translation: CASSTSYRAGNTIYF.

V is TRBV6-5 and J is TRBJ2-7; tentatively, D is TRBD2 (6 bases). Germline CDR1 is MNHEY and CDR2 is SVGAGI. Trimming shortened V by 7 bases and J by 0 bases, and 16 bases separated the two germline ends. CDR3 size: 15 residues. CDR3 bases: TGTGCCAGCACCCCTAGCGACCCTTTCTCCTACGAGCAGTACTTC. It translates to CASTPSDPFSYEQYF.

CDR3 sequence (DNA): TGTGCCAGCAGCCAAGAATTGTGGAACCTCGATGGCTACACCTTC. This codes for CASSQELWNLDGYTF. V gene TRBV14 combines with J gene TRBJ1-2; D gene unclear. The germline V and J ends were trimmed by 0 bases and 6 bases, with 14 bases remaining between them. Germline CDR1 reads SGHDN; CDR2 reads FVKESK. This CDR3 contains 15 residues.

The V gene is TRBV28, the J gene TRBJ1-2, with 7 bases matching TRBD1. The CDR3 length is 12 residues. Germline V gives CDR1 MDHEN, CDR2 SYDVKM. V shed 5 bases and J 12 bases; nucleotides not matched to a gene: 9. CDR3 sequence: CASSLQGFGDTF. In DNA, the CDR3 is TGTGCCAGCAGTCTACAGGGGTTCGGGGACACCTTC.

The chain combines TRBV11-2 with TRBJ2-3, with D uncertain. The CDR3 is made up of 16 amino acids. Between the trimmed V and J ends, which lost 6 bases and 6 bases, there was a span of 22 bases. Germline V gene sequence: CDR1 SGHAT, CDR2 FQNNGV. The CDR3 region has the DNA TGTGCCAGCAGTTACCTACCCGGGCCCGACACGGATACGCAGTATTTT. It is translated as CASSYLPGPDTDTQYF.

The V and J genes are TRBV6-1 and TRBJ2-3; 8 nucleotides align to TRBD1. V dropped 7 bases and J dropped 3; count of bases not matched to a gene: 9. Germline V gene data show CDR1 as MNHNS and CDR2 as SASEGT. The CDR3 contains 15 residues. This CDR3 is CASTGQGARTDTQYF. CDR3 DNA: TGTGCCAGCACGGGCCAGGGGGCTAGAACAGATACGCAGTATTTT.

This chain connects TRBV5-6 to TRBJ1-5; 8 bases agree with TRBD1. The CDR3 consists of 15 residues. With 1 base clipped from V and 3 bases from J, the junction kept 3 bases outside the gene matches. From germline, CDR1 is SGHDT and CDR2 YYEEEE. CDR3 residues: CASSLMDRVNQPQHF. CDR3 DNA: TGTGCCAGCAGCTTGATGGACAGGGTCAATCAGCCCCAGCATTTT.

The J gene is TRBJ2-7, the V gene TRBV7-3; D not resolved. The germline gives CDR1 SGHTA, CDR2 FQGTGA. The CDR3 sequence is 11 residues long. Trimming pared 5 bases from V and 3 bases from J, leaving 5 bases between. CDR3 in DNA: TGTGCCAGCAGCCTCCTCTACGAGCAGTACTTC. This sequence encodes CASSLLYEQYF.

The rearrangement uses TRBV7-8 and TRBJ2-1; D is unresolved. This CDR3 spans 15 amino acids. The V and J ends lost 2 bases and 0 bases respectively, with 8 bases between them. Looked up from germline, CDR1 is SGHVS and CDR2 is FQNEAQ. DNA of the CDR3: TGTGCCAGCAGCTTACGACCCCGCTCCTACAATGAGCAGTTCTTC. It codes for CASSLRPRSYNEQFF.

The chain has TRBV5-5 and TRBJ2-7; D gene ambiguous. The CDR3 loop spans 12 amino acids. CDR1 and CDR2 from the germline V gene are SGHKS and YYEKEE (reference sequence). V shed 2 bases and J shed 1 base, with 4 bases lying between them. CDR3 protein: CASSFFSYEQYF. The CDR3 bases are TGTGCCAGCAGCTTCTTTTCCTACGAGCAGTACTTC.

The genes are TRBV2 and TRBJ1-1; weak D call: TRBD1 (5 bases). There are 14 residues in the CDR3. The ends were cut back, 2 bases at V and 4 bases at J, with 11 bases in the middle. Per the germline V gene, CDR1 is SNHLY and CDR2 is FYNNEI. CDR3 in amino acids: CASSEPRGGTEAFF. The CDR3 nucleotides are TGTGCCAGCAGTGAACCCCGCGGGGGCACTGAAGCTTTCTTT. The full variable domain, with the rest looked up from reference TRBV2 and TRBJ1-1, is EPEVTQTPSHQVTQMGQEVILRCVPISNHLYFYWYRQILGQKVEFLVSFYNNEISEKSEIFDDQFSVERPDGSNFTLKIRSTKLEDSAMYFCASSEPRGGTEAFFGQGTRLTVV.

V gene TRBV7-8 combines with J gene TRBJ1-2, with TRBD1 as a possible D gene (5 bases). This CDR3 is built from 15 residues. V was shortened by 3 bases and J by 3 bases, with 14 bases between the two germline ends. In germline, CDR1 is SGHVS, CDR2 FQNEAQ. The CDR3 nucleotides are TGTGCCAGCAGCTTCGGGACTCATGACTACTATGGCTACACCTTC. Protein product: CASSFGTHDYYGYTF.

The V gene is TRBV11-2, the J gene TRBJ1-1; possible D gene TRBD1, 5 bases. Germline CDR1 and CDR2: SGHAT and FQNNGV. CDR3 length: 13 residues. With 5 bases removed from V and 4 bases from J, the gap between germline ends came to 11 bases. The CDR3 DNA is TGTGCCAGCAGCGTCGAAGGGACCACTGAAGCTTTCTTT. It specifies CASSVEGTTEAFF.

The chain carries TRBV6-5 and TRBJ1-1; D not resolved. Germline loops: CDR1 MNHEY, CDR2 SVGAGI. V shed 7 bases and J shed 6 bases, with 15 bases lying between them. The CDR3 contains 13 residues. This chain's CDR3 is CASMASYVAEAFF. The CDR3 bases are TGTGCCAGCATGGCCTCCTATGTCGCTGAAGCTTTCTTT.

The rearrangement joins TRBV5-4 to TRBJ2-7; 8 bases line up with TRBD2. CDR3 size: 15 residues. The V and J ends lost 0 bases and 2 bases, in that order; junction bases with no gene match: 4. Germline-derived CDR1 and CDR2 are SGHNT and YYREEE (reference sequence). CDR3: CASSLAPGGTYEQYF. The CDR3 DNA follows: TGTGCCAGCAGCTTGGCCCCGGGAGGGACCTACGAGCAGTACTTC.

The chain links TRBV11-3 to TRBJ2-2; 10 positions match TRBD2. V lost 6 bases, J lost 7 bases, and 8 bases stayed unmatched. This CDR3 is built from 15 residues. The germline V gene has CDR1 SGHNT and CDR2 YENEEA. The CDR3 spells CASSKREGSYGELFF. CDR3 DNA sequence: TGTGCCAGCAGTAAGCGGGAGGGTAGCTACGGGGAGCTGTTTTTT.

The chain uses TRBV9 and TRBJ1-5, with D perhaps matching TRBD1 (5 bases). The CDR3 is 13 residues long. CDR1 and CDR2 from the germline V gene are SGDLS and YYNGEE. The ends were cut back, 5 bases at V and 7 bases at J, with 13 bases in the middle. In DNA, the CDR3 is TGTGCCAGCAGTGGAGTGGGGGAGCAGCCCCAGCATTTT. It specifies CASSGVGEQPQHF.

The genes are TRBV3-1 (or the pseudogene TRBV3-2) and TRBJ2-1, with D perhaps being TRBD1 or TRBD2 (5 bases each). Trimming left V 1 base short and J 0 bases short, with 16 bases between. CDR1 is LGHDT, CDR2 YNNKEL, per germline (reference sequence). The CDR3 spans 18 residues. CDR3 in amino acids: CASSQVGTYTSSYNEQFF. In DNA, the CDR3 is TGTGCCAGCAGCCAAGTGGGGACGTATACCAGCTCCTACAATGAGCAGTTCTTC.

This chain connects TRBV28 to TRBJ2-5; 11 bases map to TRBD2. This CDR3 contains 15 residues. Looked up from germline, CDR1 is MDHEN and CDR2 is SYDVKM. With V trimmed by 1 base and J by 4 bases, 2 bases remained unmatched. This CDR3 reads CASSLYGTSGETQYF. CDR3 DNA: TGTGCCAGCAGTTTATACGGGACTAGCGGAGAGACCCAGTACTTC. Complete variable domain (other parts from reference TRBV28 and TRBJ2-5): DVKVTQSSRYLVKRTGEKVFLECVQDMDHENMFWYRQDPGLGLRLIYFSYDVKMKEKGDIPEGYSVSREKKERFSLILESASTNQTSMYLCASSLYGTSGETQYFGPGTRLLVL.

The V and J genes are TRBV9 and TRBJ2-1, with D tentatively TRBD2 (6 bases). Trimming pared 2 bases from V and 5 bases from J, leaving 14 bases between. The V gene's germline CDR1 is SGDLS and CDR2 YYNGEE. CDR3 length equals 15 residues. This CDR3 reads CASSVFSGANNEQFF. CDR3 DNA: TGTGCCAGCAGCGTTTTCTCGGGAGCTAACAATGAGCAGTTCTTC.